Reported below is one TCR beta chain. Reverse transcription of extracted RNA yielded cDNA, which provided the sequencing template. Some clones are missing from TCRdb's copy, which holds only in-frame ones; the method was immunoSEQ multiplex PCR. The data show approximately 150,000 clones, about 61% seen once. Documented treatment: oral pan-JAK inhibitor, 5-10 mg twice daily. V was cut by 2 bases and J by 1 base, with 6 bases left in between. The CDR3 is 14 amino acids. Germline V gives CDR1 SNHLY, CDR2 FYNNEI. This sample stems from a study of CD8+ T cells in alopecia areata. Turning to the study itself: The authors scored treated patients' severity by affected scalp percentage.

Specimen: CD4+ T cells sorted from blood, collected at roughly week 58, from a patient treated with tofacitinib. This TCR came from a human donor with alopecia areata. This chain joins TRBV2 and TRBJ1-5; unclear D gene. As DNA, the CDR3 is TGTGCCAGCAGTGAATCGACAAGCAATCAGCCCCAGCATTTT. Amino acid sequence: CASSESTSNQPQHF.